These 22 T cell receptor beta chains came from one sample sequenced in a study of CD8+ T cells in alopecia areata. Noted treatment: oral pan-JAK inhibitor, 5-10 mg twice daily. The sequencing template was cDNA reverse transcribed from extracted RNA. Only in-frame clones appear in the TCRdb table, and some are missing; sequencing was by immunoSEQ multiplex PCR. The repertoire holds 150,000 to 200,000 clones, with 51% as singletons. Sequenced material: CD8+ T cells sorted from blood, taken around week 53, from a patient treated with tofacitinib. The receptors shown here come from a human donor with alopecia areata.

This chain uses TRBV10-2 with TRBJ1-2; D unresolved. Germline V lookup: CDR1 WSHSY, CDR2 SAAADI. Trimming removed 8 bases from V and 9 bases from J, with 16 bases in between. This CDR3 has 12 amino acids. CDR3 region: CASSMSRRSYTF. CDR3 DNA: TGCGCCAGCTCGATGAGCAGGAGAAGCTACACCTTC.

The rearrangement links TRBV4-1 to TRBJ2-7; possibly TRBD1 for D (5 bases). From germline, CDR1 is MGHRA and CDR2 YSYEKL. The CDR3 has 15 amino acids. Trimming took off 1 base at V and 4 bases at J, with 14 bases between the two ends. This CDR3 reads CASSQVGERPYEQYF. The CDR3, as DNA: TGCGCCAGCAGCCAAGTAGGGGAACGACCGTACGAGCAGTACTTC.

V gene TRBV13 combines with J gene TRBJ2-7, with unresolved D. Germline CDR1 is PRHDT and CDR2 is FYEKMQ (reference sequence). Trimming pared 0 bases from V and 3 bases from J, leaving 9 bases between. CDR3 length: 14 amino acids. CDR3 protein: CASSLGSSDYEQYF. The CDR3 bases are TGTGCCAGCAGCTTAGGTAGCTCAGACTACGAGCAGTACTTC.

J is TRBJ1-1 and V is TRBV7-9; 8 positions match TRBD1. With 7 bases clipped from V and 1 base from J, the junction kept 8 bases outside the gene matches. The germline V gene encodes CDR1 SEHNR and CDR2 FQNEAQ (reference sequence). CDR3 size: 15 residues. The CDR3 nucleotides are TGTGCCAGCATGGACGGGGGGACAGGGAACACTGAAGCTTTCTTT. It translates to CASMDGGTGNTEAFF. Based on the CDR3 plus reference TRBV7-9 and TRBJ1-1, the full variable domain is DTGVSQNPRHKITKRGQNVTFRCDPISEHNRLYWYRQTLGQGPEFLTYFQNEAQLEKSRLLSDRFSAERPKGSFSTLEIQRTEQGDSAMYLCASMDGGTGNTEAFFGQGTRLTVV.

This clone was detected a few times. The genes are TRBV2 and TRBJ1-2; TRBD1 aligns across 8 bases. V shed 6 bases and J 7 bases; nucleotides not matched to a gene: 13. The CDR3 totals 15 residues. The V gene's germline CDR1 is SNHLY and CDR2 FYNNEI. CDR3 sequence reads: CASRGSDRVFGGYTF. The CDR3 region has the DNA TGTGCCAGCAGGGGATCGGACAGGGTATTCGGTGGCTACACCTTC.

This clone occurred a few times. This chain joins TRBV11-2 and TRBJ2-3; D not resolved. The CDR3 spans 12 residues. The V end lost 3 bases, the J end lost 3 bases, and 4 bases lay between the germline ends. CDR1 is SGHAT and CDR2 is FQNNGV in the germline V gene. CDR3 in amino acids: CASSFWTDTQYF. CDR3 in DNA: TGTGCCAGCAGCTTTTGGACAGATACGCAGTATTTT.

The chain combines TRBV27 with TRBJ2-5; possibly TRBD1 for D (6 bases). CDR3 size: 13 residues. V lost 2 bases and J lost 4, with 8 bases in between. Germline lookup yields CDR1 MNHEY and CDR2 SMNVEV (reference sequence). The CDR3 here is CASSLGTPETQYF. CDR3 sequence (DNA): TGTGCCAGCAGTTTAGGGACACCAGAGACCCAGTACTTC.

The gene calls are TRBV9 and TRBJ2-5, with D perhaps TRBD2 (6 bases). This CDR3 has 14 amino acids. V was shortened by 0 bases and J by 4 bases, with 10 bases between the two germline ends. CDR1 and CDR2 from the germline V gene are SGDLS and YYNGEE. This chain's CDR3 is CASSVDPGVETQYF. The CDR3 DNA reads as TGTGCCAGCAGCGTAGACCCGGGGGTAGAGACCCAGTACTTC. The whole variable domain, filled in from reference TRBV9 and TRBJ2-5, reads DSGVTQTPKHLITATGQRVTLRCSPRSGDLSVYWYQQSLDQGLQFLIQYYNGEERAKGNILERFSAQQFPDLHSELNLSSLELGDSALYFCASSVDPGVETQYFGPGTRLLVL.

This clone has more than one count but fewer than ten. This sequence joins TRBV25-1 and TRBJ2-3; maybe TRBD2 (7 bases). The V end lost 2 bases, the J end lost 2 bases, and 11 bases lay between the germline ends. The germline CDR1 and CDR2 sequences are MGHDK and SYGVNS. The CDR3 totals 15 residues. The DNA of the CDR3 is TGTGCCAGCAGTGAAATGCGGGGGCCCACAGATACGCAGTATTTT. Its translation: CASSEMRGPTDTQYF.

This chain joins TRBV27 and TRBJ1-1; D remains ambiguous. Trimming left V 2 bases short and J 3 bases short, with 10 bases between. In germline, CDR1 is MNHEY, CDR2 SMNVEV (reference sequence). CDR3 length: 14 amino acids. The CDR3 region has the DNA TGTGCCAGCAGTTTAAGTACCCTTGACACTGAAGCTTTCTTT. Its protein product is CASSLSTLDTEAFF.

The CDR3 DNA sequence: TGCGCCAGCAGCCAAGATGGGATAACAAGGGGCTATGGCTACACCTTC. Its translation: CASSQDGITRGYGYTF. The chain links TRBV4-3 to TRBJ1-2, with TRBD1 as a possible D gene (5 bases). This CDR3 is built from 16 residues. Germline values: CDR1 LGHNA, CDR2 YSLEER. The ends were cut back, 0 bases at V and 4 bases at J, with 15 bases in the middle.

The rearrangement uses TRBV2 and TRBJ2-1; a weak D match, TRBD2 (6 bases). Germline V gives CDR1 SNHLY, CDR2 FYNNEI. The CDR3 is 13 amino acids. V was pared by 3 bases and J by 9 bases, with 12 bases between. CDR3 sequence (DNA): TGTGCCAGCAGTGAGGAGGCAGCGGGTGAGCAGTTCTTC. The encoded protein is CASSEEAAGEQFF.

The CDR3: CASSLPQGEAFF. The DNA for the CDR3 is TGTGCCAGCTCACTCCCACAGGGGGAAGCTTTCTTT. The genes are TRBV18 and TRBJ1-1; 7 bases are shared with TRBD1. Trimming took 4 bases from V and 8 from J; bases not matched to a gene: 4. CDR1 is KGHSH and CDR2 is LQKENI in the germline V gene. The CDR3 has 12 residues.

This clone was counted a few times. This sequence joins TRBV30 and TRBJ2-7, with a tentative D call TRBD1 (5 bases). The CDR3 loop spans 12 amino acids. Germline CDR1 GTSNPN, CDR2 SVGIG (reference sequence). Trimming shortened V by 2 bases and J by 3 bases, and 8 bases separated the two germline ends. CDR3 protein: CAWSPDNYEQYF. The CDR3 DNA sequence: TGTGCCTGGAGTCCGGACAACTACGAGCAGTACTTC. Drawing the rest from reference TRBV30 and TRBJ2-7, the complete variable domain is SQTIHQWPATLVQPVGSPLSLECTVEGTSNPNLYWYRQAAGRGLQLLFYSVGIGQISSEVPQNLSASRPQDRQFILSSKKLLLSDSGFYLCAWSPDNYEQYFGPGTRLTVT.

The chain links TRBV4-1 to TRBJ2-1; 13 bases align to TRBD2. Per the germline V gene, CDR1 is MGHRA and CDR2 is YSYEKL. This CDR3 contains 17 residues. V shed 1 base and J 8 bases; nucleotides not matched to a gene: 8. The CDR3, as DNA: TGCGCCAGCAGCCAAGGACTAGCGGGGGGAACCTGGGATGAGCAGTTCTTC. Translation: CASSQGLAGGTWDEQFF.

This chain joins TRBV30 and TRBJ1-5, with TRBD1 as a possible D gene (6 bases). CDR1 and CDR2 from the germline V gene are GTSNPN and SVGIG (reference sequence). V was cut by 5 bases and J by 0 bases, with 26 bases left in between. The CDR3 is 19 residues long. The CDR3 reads CAWEGGVTDSEYSNQPQHF. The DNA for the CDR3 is TGTGCCTGGGAAGGAGGAGTGACGGACAGCGAATATAGCAATCAGCCCCAGCATTTT.

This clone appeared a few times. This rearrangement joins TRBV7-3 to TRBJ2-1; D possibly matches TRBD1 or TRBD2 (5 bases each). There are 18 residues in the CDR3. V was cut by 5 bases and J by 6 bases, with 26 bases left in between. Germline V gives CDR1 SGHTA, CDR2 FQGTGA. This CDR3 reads CASSPSLEAKRGLNEQFF. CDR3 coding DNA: TGTGCCAGCAGCCCATCCCTCGAGGCGAAGAGGGGCCTCAATGAGCAGTTCTTC.

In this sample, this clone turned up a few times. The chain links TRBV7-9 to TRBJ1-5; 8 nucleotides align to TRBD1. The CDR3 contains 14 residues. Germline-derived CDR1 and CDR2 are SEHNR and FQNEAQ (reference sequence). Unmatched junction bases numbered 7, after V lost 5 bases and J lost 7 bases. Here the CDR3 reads CASSPATGDQPQHF. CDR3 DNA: TGTGCCAGCAGCCCGGCGACAGGGGACCAGCCCCAGCATTTT.

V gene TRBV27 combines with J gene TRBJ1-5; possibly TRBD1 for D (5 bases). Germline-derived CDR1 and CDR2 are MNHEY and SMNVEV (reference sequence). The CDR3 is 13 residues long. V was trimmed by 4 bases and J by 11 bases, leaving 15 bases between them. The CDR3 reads CASSYRRPGAQHF. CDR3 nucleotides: TGTGCCAGCAGTTACAGGCGGCCGGGGGCCCAGCATTTT.

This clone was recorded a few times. The CDR3 loop is CATTGFGSTGELFF. For the CDR3, the DNA is TGTGCCACCACGGGTTTTGGTTCCACCGGGGAGCTGTTTTTT. The rearrangement joins TRBV15 to TRBJ2-2; D gene ambiguous. V was shortened by 7 bases and J by 4 bases, with 13 bases between the two germline ends. Germline V gene sequence: CDR1 LNHNV, CDR2 YYDKDF (reference sequence). CDR3 length equals 14 residues.

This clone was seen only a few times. CDR3 DNA: TGTGCCACCTCTCTGCCGGGAGCCTACGAGCAGTACTTC. Translation gives CATSLPGAYEQYF. The chain uses TRBV6-5 and TRBJ2-7; possible D gene TRBD2, 6 bases. V was pared by 10 bases and J by 2 bases, with 15 bases between. The CDR3 is 13 residues long. Germline V gene sequence: CDR1 MNHEY, CDR2 SVGAGI.

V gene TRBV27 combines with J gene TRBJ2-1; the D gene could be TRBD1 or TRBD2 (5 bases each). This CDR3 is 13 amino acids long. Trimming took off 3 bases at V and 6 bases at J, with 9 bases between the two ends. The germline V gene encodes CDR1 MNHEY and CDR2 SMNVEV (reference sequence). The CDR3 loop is CASSLAGSNEQFF. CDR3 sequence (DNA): TGTGCCAGCAGTTTGGCAGGGAGCAATGAGCAGTTCTTC.